The 4 T cell receptor beta chains below come from one sample, sequenced in a study of T cells in Graves' hyperthyroidism and ophthalmopathy. TCR beta CDR3 sequences were amplified from RNA transcripts. Using the HTBI primer set, a first-round RT-PCR was run on the TCR CDR3. TCRdb fed the multiplex PCR reads into MiXCR, producing one record per CDR3 protein. Of 300,000 to 450,000 distinct CDR3 sequences in the sample, roughly 14% were seen once. Input material: blood. These receptors came from a woman in her fifties or sixties with Graves' hyperthyroidism.

This clonotype has at least ten counts. The chain has TRBV28 and TRBJ2-7; D is ambiguous. There are 16 residues in the CDR3. The V end was cut by 6 bases, the J end by 2 bases, with 20 bases between. Germline V CDR1 and CDR2: MDHEN, SYDVKM. The CDR3 loop reads CASSPTWGKITYEQYF. Here the CDR3 DNA reads TGTGCCAGCAGCCCCACATGGGGTAAGATCACCTACGAGCAGTACTTC.

This clonotype appeared many times. The rearrangement joins TRBV11-2 to TRBJ2-3; 7 bases match TRBD2. Trimming removed 3 bases from V and 1 base from J; junction bases left unmatched: 10. The CDR3 length is 17 residues. Germline CDR1 and CDR2: SGHAT and FQNNGV. The CDR3 DNA reads TGTGCCAGCAGCTTCCTGGCGGGAGCGCGGGGCACAGATACGCAGTATTTT. Translating it yields CASSFLAGARGTDTQYF.

The chain carries TRBV24-1 and TRBJ2-4; 7 bases align to TRBD1. Looked up from germline, CDR1 is KGHDR and CDR2 is SFDVKD. The CDR3 runs to 12 residues. Trimming cost V 4 bases and J 11 bases; bases outside gene matches: 4. The CDR3 DNA follows: TGTGCCACCAGTGACGCTGACAGGGTTCAGTACTTC. Protein: CATSDADRVQYF.

This clonotype was observed many times. The V and J genes are TRBV7-9 and TRBJ2-1; D unresolved. CDR1 and CDR2 (germline): SEHNR, FQNEAQ (reference sequence). Trimming took off 2 bases at V and 6 bases at J, with 14 bases between the two ends. The CDR3 totals 15 residues. This CDR3 reads CASSLSGSVGNEQFF. The CDR3 nucleotides read TGTGCCAGCAGCTTATCTGGCTCGGTTGGCAATGAGCAGTTCTTC.